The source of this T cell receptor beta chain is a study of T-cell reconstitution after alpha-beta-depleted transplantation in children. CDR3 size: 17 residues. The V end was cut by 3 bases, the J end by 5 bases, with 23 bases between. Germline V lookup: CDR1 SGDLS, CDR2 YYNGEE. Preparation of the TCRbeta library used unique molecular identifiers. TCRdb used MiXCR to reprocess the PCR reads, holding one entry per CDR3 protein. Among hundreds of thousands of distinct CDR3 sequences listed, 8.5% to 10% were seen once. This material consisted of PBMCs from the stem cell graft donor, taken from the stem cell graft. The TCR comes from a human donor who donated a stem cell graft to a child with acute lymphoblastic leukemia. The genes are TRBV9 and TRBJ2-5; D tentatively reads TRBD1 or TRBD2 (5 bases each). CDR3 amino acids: CASSAEVGRDRRETQYF. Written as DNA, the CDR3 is TGTGCCAGCAGCGCAGAAGTGGGACGCGACCGGCGGGAGACCCAGTACTTC.